The clone carrying this TCR beta chain has ten or more counts. From roughly 400 ng of RNA, a library with molecular barcoded alpha/delta and beta/gamma adaptors was made. TCRdb used MiXCR to reprocess the reads, holding one entry per CDR3 protein. This table has 60,000 or so distinct CDR3 sequences, 15% to 20% appearing once. CDR3 length equals 16 residues. The V segment lost 7 bases and the J segment 0 bases; nucleotides outside the gene matches: 14. CDR1 and CDR2 (germline): SQVTM, ANQGSEA. This entry belongs to a study of read filtering for tumor transcriptome and immune sequencing. About the research overall: TCR-mapped reads were about 3.5 to 10.27 million with IR-seq versus roughly 75 to 1,300 with RNA-seq.

Input material: a population of CD138-negative cells sorted from bone marrow. The source of this sequence is a donor at least 40 years old with multiple myeloma. The chain links TRBV29-1 to TRBJ1-1; TRBD1 matches at 7 bases. In nucleotides, the CDR3 is TGCAGCGGTTGTGGGGAAACGGGACAGTTGAACACTGAAGCTTTCTTT. Translating gives CSGCGETGQLNTEAFF.